The 27 T cell receptor beta chains below were found in one sample sequenced in a study of blood T cell repertoires in COVID-19. Measured with immunoSEQ multiplex PCR; TCRdb has only the in-frame clones, and not every one. Of approximately 180,000 clones in the sample, around 85% were seen once. Material for sequencing was peripheral blood. The source is a human donor with active or convalescent COVID-19. The donor label of this sample is uncertain.

The genes are TRBV12-3 or TRBV12-4 and TRBJ2-3; D is ambiguous. CDR3 length equals 11 residues. V lost 3 bases, J lost 14 bases, and 12 bases lay in between. Written as DNA, the CDR3 is TGTGCCAGCAGTTTTGGTCCCGGTCGGTATTTT. This gives the protein CASSFGPGRYF.

The genes are TRBV29-1 and TRBJ2-2, with 7 bases lining up with TRBD1. The CDR3 length is 14 residues. The ends lost 5 bases at V and 3 bases at J; junction bases unmatched: 6. Germline V gene sequence: CDR1 SQVTM, CDR2 ANQGSEA. CDR3 in DNA: TGCAGCGTTTCCCCGGGGACAGACACCGGGGAGCTGTTTTTT. Encoded protein: CSVSPGTDTGELFF.

This chain uses TRBV7-2 with TRBJ1-2; D might be TRBD1 (5 bases). The CDR3 consists of 16 residues. The germline V gene has CDR1 SGHTA and CDR2 FQGNSA. V shed 1 base and J shed 0 bases, with 12 bases lying between them. The CDR3 region is CASSLGGARANYGYTF. Here the CDR3 DNA reads TGTGCCAGCAGCTTAGGGGGCGCCAGAGCTAACTATGGCTACACCTTC.

V gene TRBV7-8 combines with J gene TRBJ2-5, with 9 bases fitting TRBD1. V was pared by 4 bases and J by 2 bases, with 20 bases of the junction left unmatched. CDR1 and CDR2 (germline): SGHVS, FQNEAQ. The CDR3 extends over 20 amino acids. In DNA form, the CDR3 reads TGTGCCAGCAGCTCAAACCCGCCCCATCGTGACAGGGGGAGACAAGAGACCCAGTACTTC. This translates into CASSSNPPHRDRGRQETQYF.

The chain recombines TRBV18 with TRBJ1-2; 7 bases are shared with TRBD1. J lost 4 bases, V lost 6 bases, and 20 bases had no gene match. CDR1 is KGHSH and CDR2 is LQKENI in the germline V gene. The length of the CDR3 is 18 residues. CDR3 region: CASSNNRDRLSAIYGYTF. The CDR3 DNA reads TGTGCCAGCTCCAACAACCGGGACAGACTTTCGGCGATCTATGGCTACACCTTC.

This clone was picked up a small number of times. This sequence joins TRBV3-1 (or the pseudogene TRBV3-2) and TRBJ2-7, with D unclear. This CDR3 is built from 14 residues. Germline V CDR1 and CDR2: LGHDT, YNNKEL (reference sequence). Trimming cost V 2 bases and J 7 bases, with 15 bases left between them. CDR3 sequence (DNA): TGTGCCAGCAGCCAACTTGGGCAAACCATGGAGCAGTACTTC. It yields the protein CASSQLGQTMEQYF.

The V gene is TRBV19, the J gene TRBJ2-1; a possible D gene is TRBD2 (7 bases). The CDR3 has 14 amino acids. V lost 6 bases and J 6 bases, leaving 15 bases between the germline ends. Germline CDR1 LNHDA, CDR2 SQIVND (reference sequence). As DNA, the CDR3 is TGTGCCAGTAGGGCGGGGGTAGGGGGCAATGAGCAGTTCTTC. Its translation is CASRAGVGGNEQFF.

The V gene is TRBV4-1, the J gene TRBJ2-7, with 9 bases fitting TRBD1. Germline trimming cut 1 base from V and 6 bases from J; bases unmatched to any gene: 16. This CDR3 has 18 residues. CDR1 MGHRA and CDR2 YSYEKL come from the germline V gene. CDR3 sequence (DNA): TGCGCCAGCAGCCAAGGGCCCCCGCGGACAGGGGCGCGTCCCGAGCAGTACTTC. Amino acids: CASSQGPPRTGARPEQYF.

V and J are TRBV19 and TRBJ2-7; D might be TRBD1 (6 bases). The CDR3 runs to 13 residues. The germline V gene has CDR1 LNHDA and CDR2 SQIVND (reference sequence). V was pared by 5 bases and J by 5 bases, with 13 bases between. For the CDR3, the DNA is TGTGCCAGTAGTGATAGGGGGATTGACGAGCAGTACTTC. This sequence encodes CASSDRGIDEQYF.

Points on this clone: The sample contains more than one DNA sequence encoding this CDR3. The chain carries TRBV19 and TRBJ1-1, with D possibly TRBD1 on 5 matching bases. Germline V CDR1 and CDR2: LNHDA, SQIVND (reference sequence). The CDR3 runs 13 residues. Between the trimmed V and J ends, which lost 0 bases and 3 bases, there was a span of 5 bases. The CDR3 nucleotides are TGTGCCAGTAGTATAGACAGGGACACTGAAGCTTTCTTT. Translation gives CASSIDRDTEAFF.

A note on this clone: Additional DNA sequences in this sample encode the identical CDR3. This sequence joins TRBV4-1 and TRBJ1-5, with 8 positions matching TRBD1. The CDR3 sequence is 15 residues long. Germline CDR1 is MGHRA and CDR2 is YSYEKL. The ends lost 1 base at V and 1 base at J; junction bases unmatched: 0. CDR3 sequence (DNA): TGCGCCAGCAGCCAAGGGACAGGGAGCAATCAGCCCCAGCATTTT. This gives the protein CASSQGTGSNQPQHF.

The chain joins TRBV27 to TRBJ1-5; D perhaps matches TRBD1 (5 bases). The V end lost 1 base, the J end lost 1 base, and 14 bases lay between the germline ends. Germline assignment: CDR1 MNHEY and CDR2 SMNVEV (reference sequence). The length of the CDR3 is 17 residues. In nucleotides, the CDR3 is TGTGCCAGCAGTTTATACTTTAAGGGGTCCAGCAATCAGCCCCAGCATTTT. It codes for CASSLYFKGSSNQPQHF.

This clone was counted a single time. This rearrangement joins TRBV6-5 to TRBJ2-5, with D perhaps TRBD2 (5 bases). Deletions cut 7 bases from V and 5 bases from J, with 20 bases between. The CDR3 runs to 15 residues. CDR1 and CDR2 (germline): MNHEY, SVGAGI. CDR3: CASKRGTPGVETQYF. CDR3 in DNA: TGTGCCAGCAAGCGCGGAACCCCCGGGGTGGAGACCCAGTACTTC.

The rearrangement links TRBV5-5 to TRBJ1-4; D perhaps matches TRBD1 (5 bases). Germline V CDR1 and CDR2: SGHKS, YYEKEE (reference sequence). This CDR3 comprises 15 residues. Trimming removed 1 base from V and 7 bases from J, with 14 bases in between. The chain's CDR3 is CASSLLDSRSEKLFF. CDR3 bases: TGTGCCAGCAGCTTGTTAGACAGCAGGAGTGAAAAACTGTTTTTT.

This clone was seen only once. The V and J genes are TRBV30 and TRBJ1-2, with 10 bases that match TRBD1. Looked up from germline, CDR1 is GTSNPN and CDR2 is SVGIG (reference sequence). Unmatched junction bases numbered 7, after V lost 7 bases and J lost 5 bases. This CDR3 has 13 residues. CDR3 nucleotide sequence: TGTGCCTTACCCCCGGGACAGGGGTATGGCTACACCTTC. Its protein is CALPPGQGYGYTF.

This sequence joins TRBV6-4 and TRBJ2-1, with 8 bases fitting TRBD2. The trim removed 3 bases at V and 5 bases at J, leaving 3 bases unmatched. The CDR3 extends over 14 amino acids. Germline CDR1 MRHNA, CDR2 SNTAGT. The CDR3 here is CASSERAGDNEQFF. The DNA for the CDR3 is TGTGCCAGCAGTGAGCGAGCGGGAGACAATGAGCAGTTCTTC.

The genes are TRBV5-6 and TRBJ1-5; D is ambiguous. This CDR3 is built from 14 residues. Per germline, CDR1 SGHDT and CDR2 YYEEEE. Trimming took 4 bases from V and 1 from J, leaving 9 bases between them. The CDR3 spells CASSSGVSNQPQHF. The CDR3 DNA is TGTGCCAGCAGCAGCGGGGTAAGCAATCAGCCCCAGCATTTT.

This clone has only one observation. The same CDR3 arises from other DNA sequences in this sample as well. The chain couples TRBV19 to TRBJ2-7, with D unresolved. The CDR3 spans 13 residues. The V gene lost 6 bases and the J gene lost 4 bases, with 13 bases spanning the gap. Germline V gene sequence: CDR1 LNHDA, CDR2 SQIVND (reference sequence). As DNA, the CDR3 is TGTGCCAGTAGCCTCCGCCGAGATTACGAGCAGTACTTC. Amino acids: CASSLRRDYEQYF.

The chain recombines TRBV12-5 with TRBJ2-3, with D hard to call. The CDR3 totals 14 residues. V gave up 9 bases and J gave up 2 bases, with 15 bases separating them. The germline V gene encodes CDR1 LGHNT and CDR2 FRNRAP. DNA for the CDR3: TGTGCTAGCAAATCCAGAGGTATCACAGATACGCAGTATTTT. Translating gives CASKSRGITDTQYF.

The gene calls are TRBV11-3 and TRBJ2-7, with a weak D call TRBD2 (5 bases). The V gene lost 5 bases and the J gene lost 1 base, with 9 bases spanning the gap. The CDR3 sequence is 13 residues long. CDR1 and CDR2 from the germline V gene are SGHNT and YENEEA. The CDR3 region is CASSRGQSYEQYF. The DNA for the CDR3 is TGTGCCAGCAGCCGAGGGCAGTCCTACGAGCAGTACTTC.

The chain is built from TRBV18 and TRBJ2-3; tentative D call: TRBD2 (5 bases). This CDR3 region has 13 residues. The ends were cut back, 6 bases at V and 4 bases at J, with 11 bases in the middle. Germline assignment: CDR1 KGHSH and CDR2 LQKENI. This chain's CDR3 is CASSLRAADTQYF. In DNA, the CDR3 is TGTGCCAGCTCCCTGCGGGCTGCAGATACGCAGTATTTT. The full variable domain, with the rest looked up from reference TRBV18 and TRBJ2-3, is NAGVMQNPRHLVRRRGQEARLRCSPMKGHSHVYWYRQLPEEGLKFMVYLQKENIIDESGMPKERFSAEFPKEGPSILRIQQVVRGDSAAYFCASSLRAADTQYFGPGTRLTVL.

This clone occurred a few times. The chain uses TRBV21-1 and TRBJ2-3; the table's D call, TRBD1, was not checked against the DNA. TRBV21-1 counts as a pseudogene. The CDR3 consists of 14 residues. The CDR3 protein is CASSKASTTDTQYF. The CDR3 nucleotides are TGTGCCAGCAGCAAAGCCTCCACAACAGATACGCAGTATTTT.

CDR3 amino acids: CASSPGVAGANVLTF. The CDR3 coding sequence is TGCGCCAGCAGCCCCGGAGTTGCTGGGGCCAACGTCCTGACTTTC. The rearrangement joins TRBV5-1 to TRBJ2-6; D unresolved. CDR3 length equals 15 residues. V lost 4 bases and J lost 2, with 10 bases in between. The V gene's germline CDR1 is SGHRS and CDR2 YFSETQ.

V usage is TRBV7-9 and J usage is TRBJ1-2; D perhaps matches TRBD1 (5 bases). The CDR3 contains 13 residues. From germline, CDR1 is SEHNR and CDR2 FQNEAQ (reference sequence). V shed 2 bases and J shed 2 bases, with 6 bases lying between them. CDR3 DNA: TGTGCCAGCAGCTTAAGACAGAACTATGGCTACACCTTC. Protein: CASSLRQNYGYTF. The whole variable domain, filled in from reference TRBV7-9 and TRBJ1-2, reads DTGVSQNPRHKITKRGQNVTFRCDPISEHNRLYWYRQTLGQGPEFLTYFQNEAQLEKSRLLSDRFSAERPKGSFSTLEIQRTEQGDSAMYLCASSLRQNYGYTFGSGTRLTVV.

J is TRBJ1-2 and V is TRBV12-3 or TRBV12-4, with TRBD1 as a possible D gene (5 bases). There are 13 residues in the CDR3. V lost 3 bases to trimming and J lost 8 bases, with 13 bases between them. The CDR3, as DNA: TGTGCCAGCAGTTTTAACAGGTGGGCGGGCTACACCTTC. Its translation is CASSFNRWAGYTF.

This chain uses TRBV10-3 with TRBJ2-6, with a tentative D call TRBD1 (5 bases). Germline V gene data show CDR1 as ENHRY and CDR2 as SYGVKD. V shed 7 bases and J shed 0 bases, with 13 bases lying between them. This CDR3 is built from 16 residues. The CDR3 nucleotides read TGTGCCATCAAGGCAGGGTTGGGCTCTGGGGCCAACGTCCTGACTTTC. It specifies CAIKAGLGSGANVLTF.

The chain has TRBV14 and TRBJ2-5; 7 nucleotides agree with TRBD2. This CDR3 contains 14 residues. J was trimmed by 7 bases and V by 3 bases; bases with no gene match: 8. The germline CDR1 and CDR2 sequences are SGHDN and FVKESK. CDR3 loop: CASSHGPQRGTQYF. CDR3 nucleotide sequence: TGTGCCAGCAGCCACGGGCCTCAGCGGGGGACCCAGTACTTC.